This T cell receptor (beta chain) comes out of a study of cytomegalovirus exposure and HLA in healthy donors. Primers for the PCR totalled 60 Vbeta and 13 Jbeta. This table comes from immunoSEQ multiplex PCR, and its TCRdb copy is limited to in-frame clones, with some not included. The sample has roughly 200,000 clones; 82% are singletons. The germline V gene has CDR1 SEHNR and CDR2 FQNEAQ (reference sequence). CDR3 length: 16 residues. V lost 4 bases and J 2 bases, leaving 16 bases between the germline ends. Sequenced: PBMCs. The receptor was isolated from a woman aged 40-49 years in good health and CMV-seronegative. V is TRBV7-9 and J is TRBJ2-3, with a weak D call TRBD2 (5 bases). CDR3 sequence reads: CASSSIAIGTTDTQYF. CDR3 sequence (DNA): TGTGCCAGCAGCTCCATAGCGATAGGCACCACAGATACGCAGTATTTT.